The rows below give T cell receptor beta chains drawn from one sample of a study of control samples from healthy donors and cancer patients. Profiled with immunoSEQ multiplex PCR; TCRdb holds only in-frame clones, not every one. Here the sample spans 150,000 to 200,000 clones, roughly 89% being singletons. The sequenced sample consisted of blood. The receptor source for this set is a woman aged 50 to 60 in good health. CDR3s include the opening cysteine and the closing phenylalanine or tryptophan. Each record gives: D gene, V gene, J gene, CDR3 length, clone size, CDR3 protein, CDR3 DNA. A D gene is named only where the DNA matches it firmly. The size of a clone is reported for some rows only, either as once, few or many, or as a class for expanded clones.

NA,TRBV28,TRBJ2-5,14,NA,CASSLSPLAGTQYF,TGTGCCAGCAGTTTGTCCCCCCTCGCAGGGACCCAGTACTTC
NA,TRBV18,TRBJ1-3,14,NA,CASSPKRPGNTIYF,TGTGCCAGCTCACCAAAGAGGCCTGGAAACACCATATATTTT
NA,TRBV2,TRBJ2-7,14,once,CASRIDRNSYEQYF,TGTGCCAGCAGGATCGACAGGAACTCCTACGAGCAGTACTTC
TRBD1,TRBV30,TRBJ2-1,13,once,CAWSGTGSSEQFF,TGTGCCTGGAGTGGGACAGGGTCCAGCGAGCAGTTCTTC
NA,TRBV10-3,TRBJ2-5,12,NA,CAISVGQETQYF,TGTGCCATCAGTGTCGGACAAGAGACCCAGTACTTC
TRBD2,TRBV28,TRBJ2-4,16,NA,CASTGGGYERQNIQYF,TGTGCCAGCACCGGGGGGGGGTACGAAAGACAAAACATTCAGTACTTC
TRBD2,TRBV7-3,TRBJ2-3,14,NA,CASRSAGGTDTQYF,TGTGCCAGCAGGTCGGCGGGGGGCACAGATACGCAGTATTTT
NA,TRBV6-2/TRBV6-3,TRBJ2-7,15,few,CASSDQSRVIYEQYF,TGTGCCAGCAGTGACCAATCTAGGGTGATATACGAGCAGTACTTC
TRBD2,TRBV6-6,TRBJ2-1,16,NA,CASSYGSSGSLNEQFF,TGTGCCAGCAGTTATGGGTCTAGCGGGAGTTTGAATGAGCAGTTCTTC
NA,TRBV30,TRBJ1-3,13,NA,CAWSGDLGNTIYF,TGTGCCTGGAGTGGGGACTTAGGGAACACCATATATTTT
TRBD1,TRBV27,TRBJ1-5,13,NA,CASSEQGRLPQHF,TGTGCCAGCAGTGAACAGGGGAGGTTGCCCCAGCATTTT
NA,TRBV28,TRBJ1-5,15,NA,CASSLMFSNNQPQHF,TGTGCCAGCAGTTTAATGTTTAGTAACAATCAGCCCCAGCATTTT
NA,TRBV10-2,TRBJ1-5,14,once,CASREGEYNQPQHF,TGCGCCAGCAGGGAGGGGGAGTACAATCAGCCCCAGCATTTT
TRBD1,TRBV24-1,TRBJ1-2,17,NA,CATSDSRTTGRKGGYTF,TGTGCCACCAGTGATTCGCGGACGACAGGGCGTAAAGGGGGCTACACCTTC
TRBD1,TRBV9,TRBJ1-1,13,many,CASSLGTGTEAFF,TGTGCCAGCAGCCTCGGGACAGGGACTGAAGCTTTCTTT
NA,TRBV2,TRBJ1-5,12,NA,CASKDGSGPQHF,TGTGCCAGCAAAGACGGCTCCGGGCCCCAGCATTTT
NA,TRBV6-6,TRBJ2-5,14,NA,CASSSGLSGETQYF,TGTGCCAGCAGCTCTGGACTTTCGGGGGAGACCCAGTACTTC
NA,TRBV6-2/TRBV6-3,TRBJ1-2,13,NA,CASSPRELYGYTF,TGTGCCAGCAGCCCCCGGGAACTCTATGGCTACACCTTC
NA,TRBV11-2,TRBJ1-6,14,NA,CASSRTGFNSPLHF,TGTGCCAGCAGCCGAACAGGGTTTAATTCACCCCTCCACTTT
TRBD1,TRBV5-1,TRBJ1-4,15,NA,CASSLQGQAGEKLFF,TGCGCCAGCAGCTTGCAGGGACAGGCTGGTGAAAAACTGTTTTTT
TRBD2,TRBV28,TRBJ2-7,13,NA,CASTPGLTYEQYF,TGTGCCAGCACCCCGGGACTAACCTACGAGCAGTACTTC
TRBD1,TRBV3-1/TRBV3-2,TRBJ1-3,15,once,CASSLGDSSGNTIYF,TGTGCCAGCAGCCTGGGGGACAGTTCCGGAAACACCATATATTTT
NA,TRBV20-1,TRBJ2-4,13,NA,CSASNIAKNIQYF,TGCAGTGCTAGTAACATCGCCAAAAACATTCAGTACTTC
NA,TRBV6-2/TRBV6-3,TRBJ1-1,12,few,CASSQNRVGAFF,TGTGCCAGCAGTCAAAACAGGGTAGGAGCTTTCTTT
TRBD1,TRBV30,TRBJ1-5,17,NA,CAWSGVGTGGVGKPQHF,TGTGCCTGGAGCGGCGTGGGGACAGGGGGCGTTGGAAAGCCCCAGCATTTT
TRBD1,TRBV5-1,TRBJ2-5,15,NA,CASSPGTDPQETQYF,TGCGCCAGCAGCCCGGGGACAGATCCACAAGAGACCCAGTACTTC
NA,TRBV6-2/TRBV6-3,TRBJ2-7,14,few,CASSLLTVTYEQYF,TGTGCCAGCAGCCTCCTGACGGTTACCTACGAGCAGTACTTC
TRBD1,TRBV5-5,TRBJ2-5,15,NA,CASSWGQGAVETQYF,TGTGCCAGCAGCTGGGGACAGGGGGCGGTTGAGACCCAGTACTTC
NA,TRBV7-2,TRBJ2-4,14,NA,CASRGGGPTQKVYF,TGTGCCAGCAGGGGGGGAGGCCCAACACAAAAAGTGTACTTC
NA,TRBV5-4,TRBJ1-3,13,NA,CASSFYSGNTIYF,TGTGCCAGCAGCTTTTACTCTGGAAACACCATATATTTT
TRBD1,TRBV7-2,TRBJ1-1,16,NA,CASSVTRDRANTEAFF,TGTGCCAGCAGCGTAACCCGGGACAGGGCAAACACTGAAGCTTTCTTT
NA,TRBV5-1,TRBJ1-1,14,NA,CASSPDRWPTEAFF,TGCGCCAGCAGCCCGGACCGCTGGCCCACTGAAGCTTTCTTT
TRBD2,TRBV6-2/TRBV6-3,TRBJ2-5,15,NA,CASSRTRDLTETQYF,TGTGCCAGCAGTCGGACTAGAGATCTCACAGAGACCCAGTACTTC